This T cell receptor beta chain was captured in a study of monozygotic twins with inflammatory bowel disease. The V gene's germline CDR1 is KGHSH and CDR2 LQKENI. The CDR3 is made up of 15 amino acids. TCRdb reprocessed the 5' RACE reads, with one entry per CDR3 protein and no DNA. The clone table shows over 200,000 distinct CDR3 sequences, with the ten largest holding under 8.5%. Sequences were obtained from blood. The V gene is TRBV18, the J gene TRBJ1-1; TCRdb reports TRBD1, a call that lacks DNA to check it against. The sequence came from a human donor with ulcerative colitis or Crohn's disease, or a healthy co-twin of an affected twin (not recorded which). The chain's CDR3 is CASSPWTPVNTEAFF. Using reference TRBV18 and TRBJ1-1 for the parts outside the CDR3, the full variable domain is NAGVMQNPRHLVRRRGQEARLRCSPMKGHSHVYWYRQLPEEGLKFMVYLQKENIIDESGMPKERFSAEFPKEGPSILRIQQVVRGDSAAYFCASSPWTPVNTEAFFGQGTRLTVV.